Presented here are 2 T cell receptor beta chains from one specimen sequenced in a study of OX40 agonist ivuxolimab in advanced cancers. Data came from immunoSEQ multiplex PCR; TCRdb stores just in-frame clones and leaves some out. This sample has 44,000 or so clones, with 80% to 90% found just once. Sample: CD4+ or CD8+ T cells sorted from blood, taken in a trial of the OX40 agonist ivuxolimab. These receptors were collected from an adult with an advanced solid tumor such as melanoma, head and neck, liver or kidney cancer.

The chain employs TRBV18 and TRBJ1-2; D unresolved. This CDR3 has 15 residues. CDR1 and CDR2 from the germline V gene are KGHSH and LQKENI. Trimming pared 2 bases from V and 1 base from J, leaving 11 bases between. The CDR3 DNA sequence: TGTGCCAGCTCACCAGGCGGTAGCCTTAACTATGGCTACACCTTC. It yields the protein CASSPGGSLNYGYTF.

The gene calls are TRBV7-3 and TRBJ2-1; no firm D call. Germline CDR1 is SGHTA and CDR2 is FQGTGA. V lost 1 base to trimming and J lost 7 bases, with 14 bases between them. The CDR3 consists of 15 residues. This CDR3 reads CASSLNSRLLNEQFF. In nucleotides, the CDR3 is TGTGCCAGCAGCTTAAATTCGAGGCTTCTTAATGAGCAGTTCTTC. Variable domain in full (rest from reference TRBV7-3 and TRBJ2-1): GAGVSQTPSNKVTEKGKYVELRCDPISGHTALYWYRQSLGQGPEFLIYFQGTGAADDSGLPNDRFFAVRPEGSVSTLKIQRTERGDSAVYLCASSLNSRLLNEQFFGPGTRLTVL.